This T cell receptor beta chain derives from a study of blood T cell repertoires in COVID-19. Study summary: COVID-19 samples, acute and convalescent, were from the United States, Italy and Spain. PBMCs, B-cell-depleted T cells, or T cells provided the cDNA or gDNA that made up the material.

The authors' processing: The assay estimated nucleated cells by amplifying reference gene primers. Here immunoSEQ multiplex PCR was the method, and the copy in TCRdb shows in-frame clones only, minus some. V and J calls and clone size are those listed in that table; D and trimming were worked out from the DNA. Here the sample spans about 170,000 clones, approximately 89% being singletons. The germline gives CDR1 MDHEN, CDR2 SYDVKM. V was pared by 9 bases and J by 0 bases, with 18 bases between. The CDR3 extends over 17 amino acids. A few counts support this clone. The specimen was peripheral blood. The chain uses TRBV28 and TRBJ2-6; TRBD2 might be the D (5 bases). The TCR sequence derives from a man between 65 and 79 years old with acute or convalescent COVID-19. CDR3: CARNGLRSGSGANVLTF. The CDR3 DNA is TGTGCCAGAAACGGACTGAGGTCGGGCTCTGGGGCCAACGTCCTGACTTTC.